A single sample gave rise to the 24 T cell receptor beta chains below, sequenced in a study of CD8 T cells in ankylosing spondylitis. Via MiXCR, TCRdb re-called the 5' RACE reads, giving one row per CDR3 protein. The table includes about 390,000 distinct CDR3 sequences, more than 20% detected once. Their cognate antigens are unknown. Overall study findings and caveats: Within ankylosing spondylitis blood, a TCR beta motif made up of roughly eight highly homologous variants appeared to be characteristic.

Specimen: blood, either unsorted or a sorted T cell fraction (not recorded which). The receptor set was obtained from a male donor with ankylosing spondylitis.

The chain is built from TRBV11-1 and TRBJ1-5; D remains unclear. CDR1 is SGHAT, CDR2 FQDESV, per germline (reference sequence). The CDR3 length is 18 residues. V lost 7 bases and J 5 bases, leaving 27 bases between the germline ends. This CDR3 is CASTLFSWSLPKDQPQHF. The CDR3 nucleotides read TGTGCCAGCACCCTCTTCTCCTGGTCTCTTCCAAAGGATCAGCCCCAGCATTTT. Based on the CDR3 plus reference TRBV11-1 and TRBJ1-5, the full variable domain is EAEVAQSPRYKITEKSQAVAFWCDPISGHATLYWYRQILGQGPELLVQFQDESVVDDSQLPKDRFSAERLKGVDSTLKIQPAELGDSAMYLCASTLFSWSLPKDQPQHFGDGTRLSIL.

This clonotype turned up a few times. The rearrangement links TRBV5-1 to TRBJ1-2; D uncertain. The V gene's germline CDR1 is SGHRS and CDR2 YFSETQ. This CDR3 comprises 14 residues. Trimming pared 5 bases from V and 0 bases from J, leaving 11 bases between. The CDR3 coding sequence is TGCGCCAGCAGTATGGACGGAGCTAACTATGGCTACACCTTC. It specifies CASSMDGANYGYTF. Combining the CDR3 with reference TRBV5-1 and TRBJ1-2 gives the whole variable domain KAGVTQTPRYLIKTRGQQVTLSCSPISGHRSVSWYQQTPGQGLQFLFEYFSETQRNKGNFPGRFSGRQFSNSRSEMNVSTLELGDSALYLCASSMDGANYGYTFGSGTRLTVV.

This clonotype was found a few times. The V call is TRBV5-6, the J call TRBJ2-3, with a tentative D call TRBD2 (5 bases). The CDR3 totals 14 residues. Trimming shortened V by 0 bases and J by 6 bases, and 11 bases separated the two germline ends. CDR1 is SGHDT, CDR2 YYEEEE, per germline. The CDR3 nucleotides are TGTGCCAGCAGCTTGGGTGATAGCGTTGATACGCAGTATTTT. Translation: CASSLGDSVDTQYF.

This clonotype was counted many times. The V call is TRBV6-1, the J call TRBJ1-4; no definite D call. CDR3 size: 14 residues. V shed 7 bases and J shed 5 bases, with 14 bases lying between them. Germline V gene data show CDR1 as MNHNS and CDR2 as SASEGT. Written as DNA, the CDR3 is TGTGCCAGCAACAAAGGTTCGGGAAATGAAAAACTGTTTTTT. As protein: CASNKGSGNEKLFF.

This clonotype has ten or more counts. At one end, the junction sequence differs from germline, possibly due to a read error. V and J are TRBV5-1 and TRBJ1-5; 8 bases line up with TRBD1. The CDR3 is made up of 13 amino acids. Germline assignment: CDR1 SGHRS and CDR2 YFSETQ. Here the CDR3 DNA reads TGTGCCAGCAGTTTAGACAGGGGACAGCCCCAGCATTTT. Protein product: CASSLDRGQPQHF.

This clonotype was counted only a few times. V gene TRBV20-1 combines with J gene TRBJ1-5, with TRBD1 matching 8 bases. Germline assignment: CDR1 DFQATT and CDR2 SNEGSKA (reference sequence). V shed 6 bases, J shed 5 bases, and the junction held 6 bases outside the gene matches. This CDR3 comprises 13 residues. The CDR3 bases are TGCAGTGCCTCAGGACAGGGCTATCAGCCCCAGCATTTT. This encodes CSASGQGYQPQHF.

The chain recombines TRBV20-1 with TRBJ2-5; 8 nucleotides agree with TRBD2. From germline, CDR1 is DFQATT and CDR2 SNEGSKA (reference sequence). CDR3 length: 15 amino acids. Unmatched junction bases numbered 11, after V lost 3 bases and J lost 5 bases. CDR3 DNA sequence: TGCAGTGCTAGGGCCCGGACTAGCACTGGTGAGACCCAGTACTTC. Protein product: CSARARTSTGETQYF.

The CDR3 loop is CASSLEGRDEQFF. CDR3 in DNA: TGTGCCAGTAGCTTGGAGGGGAGGGATGAGCAGTTCTTC. The rearrangement joins TRBV19 to TRBJ2-1, with 7 bases that match TRBD2. CDR1 is LNHDA and CDR2 is SQIVND in the germline V gene (reference sequence). Unmatched junction bases numbered 7, after V lost 6 bases and J lost 8 bases. The CDR3 runs 13 residues.

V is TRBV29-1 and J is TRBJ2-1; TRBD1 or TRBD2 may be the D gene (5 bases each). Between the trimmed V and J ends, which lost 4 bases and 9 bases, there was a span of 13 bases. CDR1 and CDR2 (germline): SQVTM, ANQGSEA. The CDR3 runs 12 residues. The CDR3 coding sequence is TGCAGCGTTGGGGGACCGAAGGGTGAGCAGTTCTTC. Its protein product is CSVGGPKGEQFF.

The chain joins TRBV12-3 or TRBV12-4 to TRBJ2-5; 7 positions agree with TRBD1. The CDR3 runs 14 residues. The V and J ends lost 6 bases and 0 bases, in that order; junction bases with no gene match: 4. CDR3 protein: CASSKQGYQETQYF. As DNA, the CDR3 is TGTGCCAGCAGCAAACAGGGGTACCAAGAGACCCAGTACTTC.

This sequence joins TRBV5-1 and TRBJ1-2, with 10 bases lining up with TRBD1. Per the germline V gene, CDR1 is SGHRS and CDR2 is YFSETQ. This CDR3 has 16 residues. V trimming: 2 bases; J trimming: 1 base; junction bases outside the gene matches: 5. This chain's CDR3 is CASSFRQGASNYGYTF. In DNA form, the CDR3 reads TGCGCCAGCAGCTTCCGACAGGGGGCTAGTAACTATGGCTACACCTTC.

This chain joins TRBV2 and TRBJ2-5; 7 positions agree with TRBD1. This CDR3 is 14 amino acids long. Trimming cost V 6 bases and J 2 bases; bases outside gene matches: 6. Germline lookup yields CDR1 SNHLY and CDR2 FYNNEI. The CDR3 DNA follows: TGTGCCAGCAGCCCCAGGGGGTGGCAAGAGACCCAGTACTTC. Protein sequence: CASSPRGWQETQYF.

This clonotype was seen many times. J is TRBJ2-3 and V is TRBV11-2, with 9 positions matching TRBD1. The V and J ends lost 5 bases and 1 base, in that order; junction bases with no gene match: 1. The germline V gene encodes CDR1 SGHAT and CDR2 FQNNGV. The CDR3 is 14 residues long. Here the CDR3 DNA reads TGTGCCAGCAGCCGGGACAGGGGCACAGATACGCAGTATTTT. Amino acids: CASSRDRGTDTQYF.

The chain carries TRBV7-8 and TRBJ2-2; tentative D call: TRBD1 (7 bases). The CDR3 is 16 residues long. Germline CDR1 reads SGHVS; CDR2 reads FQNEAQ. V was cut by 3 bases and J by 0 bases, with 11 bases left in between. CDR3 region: CASSFGGTANTGELFF. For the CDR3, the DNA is TGTGCCAGCAGCTTCGGCGGGACAGCGAACACCGGGGAGCTGTTTTTT.

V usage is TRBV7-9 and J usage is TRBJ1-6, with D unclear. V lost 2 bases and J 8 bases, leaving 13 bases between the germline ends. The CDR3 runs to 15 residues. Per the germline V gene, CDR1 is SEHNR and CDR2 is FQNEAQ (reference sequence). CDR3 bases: TGTGCCAGCAGCTTACCGGGATCGCGCCATTCACCCCTCCACTTT. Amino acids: CASSLPGSRHSPLHF.

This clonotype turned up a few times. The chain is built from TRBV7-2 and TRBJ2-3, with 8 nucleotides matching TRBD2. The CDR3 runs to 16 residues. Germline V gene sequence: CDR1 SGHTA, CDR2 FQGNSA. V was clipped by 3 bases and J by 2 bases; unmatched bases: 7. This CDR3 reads CASSLRSGTATDTQYF. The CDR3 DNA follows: TGTGCCAGCAGCTTGCGTAGCGGGACCGCCACAGATACGCAGTATTTT.

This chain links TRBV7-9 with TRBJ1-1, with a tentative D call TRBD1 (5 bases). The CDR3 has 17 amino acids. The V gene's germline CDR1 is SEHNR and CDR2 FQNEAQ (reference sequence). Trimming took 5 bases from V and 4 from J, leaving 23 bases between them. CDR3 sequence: CASSPPTGTIVGTEAFF. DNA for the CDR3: TGTGCCAGCAGCCCCCCCACAGGTACAATAGTAGGCACTGAAGCTTTCTTT.

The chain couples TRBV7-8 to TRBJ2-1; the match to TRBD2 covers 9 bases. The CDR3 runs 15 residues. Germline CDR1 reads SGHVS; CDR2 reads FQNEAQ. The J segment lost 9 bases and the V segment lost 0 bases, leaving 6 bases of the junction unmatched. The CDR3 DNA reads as TGTGCCAGCAGCTTAGCTAGCGGGAGCTTCGGTGAGCAGTTCTTC. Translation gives CASSLASGSFGEQFF. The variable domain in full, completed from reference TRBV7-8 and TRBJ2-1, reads GAGVSQSPRYKVAKRGQDVALRCDPISGHVSLFWYQQALGQGPEFLTYFQNEAQLDKSGLPSDRFFAERPEGSVSTLKIQRTQQEDSAVYLCASSLASGSFGEQFFGPGTRLTVL.

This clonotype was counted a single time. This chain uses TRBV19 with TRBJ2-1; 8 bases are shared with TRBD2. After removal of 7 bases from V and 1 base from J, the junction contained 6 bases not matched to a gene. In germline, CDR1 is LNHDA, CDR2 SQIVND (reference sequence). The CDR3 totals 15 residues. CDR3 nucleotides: TGTGCCAGTAAAAGAGTAGCGGGATCCTACAATGAGCAGTTCTTC. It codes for CASKRVAGSYNEQFF. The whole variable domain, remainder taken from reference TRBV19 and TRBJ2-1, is DGGITQSPKYLFRKEGQNVTLSCEQNLNHDAMYWYRQDPGQGLRLIYYSQIVNDFQKGDIAEGYSVSREKKESFPLTVTSAQKNPTAFYLCASKRVAGSYNEQFFGPGTRLTVL.

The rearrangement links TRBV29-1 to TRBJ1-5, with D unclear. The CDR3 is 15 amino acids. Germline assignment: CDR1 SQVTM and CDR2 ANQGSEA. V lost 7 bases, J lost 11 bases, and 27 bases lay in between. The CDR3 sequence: CSAHIRPGTPLAQHF. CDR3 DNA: TGCAGCGCTCACATCCGCCCGGGCACCCCTTTGGCCCAGCATTTT.

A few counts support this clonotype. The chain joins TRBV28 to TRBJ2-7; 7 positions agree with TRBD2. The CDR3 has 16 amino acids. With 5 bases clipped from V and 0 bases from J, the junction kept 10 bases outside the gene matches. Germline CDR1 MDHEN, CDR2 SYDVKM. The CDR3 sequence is CASSLHLAVLSYEQYF. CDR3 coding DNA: TGTGCCAGCAGTCTCCATCTAGCGGTTCTCTCCTACGAGCAGTACTTC.

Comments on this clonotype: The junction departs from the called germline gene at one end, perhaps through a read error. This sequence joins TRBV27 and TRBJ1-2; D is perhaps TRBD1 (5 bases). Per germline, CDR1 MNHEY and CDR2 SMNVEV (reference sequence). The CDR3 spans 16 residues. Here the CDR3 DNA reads TGTGCCAGCAGTCTATCCGCGACGGACATTCGCTATGGCTACACCTTC. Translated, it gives CASSLSATDIRYGYTF.

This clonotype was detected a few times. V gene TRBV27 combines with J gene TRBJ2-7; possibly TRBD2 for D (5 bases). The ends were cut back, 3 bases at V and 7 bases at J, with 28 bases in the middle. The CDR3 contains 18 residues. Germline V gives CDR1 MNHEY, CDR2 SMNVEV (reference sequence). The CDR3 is CASSFEPPIHMPGGEQYF. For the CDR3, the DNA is TGTGCCAGCAGTTTTGAACCCCCCATTCACATGCCGGGCGGGGAGCAGTACTTC.

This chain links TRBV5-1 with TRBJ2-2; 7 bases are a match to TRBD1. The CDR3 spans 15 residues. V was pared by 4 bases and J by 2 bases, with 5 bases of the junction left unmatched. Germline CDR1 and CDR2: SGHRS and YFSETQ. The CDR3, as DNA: TGCGCCAGCAGCCCAGGGGGACACAACACCGGGGAGCTGTTTTTT. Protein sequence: CASSPGGHNTGELFF.